One and the same sample provided the 9 T cell receptor beta chains below, sequenced in a study of blood T cells in healthy people across ages. Next came a second PCR, run for about 6 to 11 cycles, which used a sample-barcoded 5' primer along with a J-beta primer mix. TCRdb reprocessed the 5' RACE reads via MiXCR and lists one record per CDR3 protein. The sample includes hundreds of thousands of distinct CDR3 sequences, around half of them seen just once. Input material: blood. The origin of the receptors is a man at least 80 years old in good health.

This clonotype was observed a single time. The chain carries TRBV11-2 and TRBJ1-2; TRBD1 aligns across 7 bases. The CDR3 runs 16 residues. The junction had 12 bases not matched to a gene; V was cut back by 6 bases and J by 2 bases. Germline-derived CDR1 and CDR2 are SGHAT and FQNNGV. The CDR3 sequence: CASRNRAQGPNYGYTF. The CDR3 DNA reads TGTGCCAGCAGGAACCGCGCACAGGGGCCGAACTATGGCTACACCTTC.

This chain uses TRBV6-6 with TRBJ1-5; the D gene is possibly TRBD1 (6 bases). CDR3 size: 17 residues. V was clipped by 8 bases and J by 0 bases, with 20 bases between them. Germline CDR1 MNHNY, CDR2 SVGAGI (reference sequence). Here the CDR3 reads CASGNPGHPYSNQPQHF. As DNA, the CDR3 is TGTGCCAGCGGAAATCCGGGACACCCCTATAGCAATCAGCCCCAGCATTTT.

The rearrangement links TRBV29-1 to TRBJ2-1; possible D gene TRBD1, 6 bases. From germline, CDR1 is SQVTM and CDR2 ANQGSEA. This CDR3 has 15 residues. V was trimmed by 0 bases and J by 4 bases, leaving 13 bases between them. CDR3 sequence (DNA): TGCAGCGTTGAAGACGGGCAGGGGTGGTACAATGAGCAGTTCTTC. Its protein is CSVEDGQGWYNEQFF.

The chain joins TRBV6-6 to TRBJ2-1; D is undetermined. V was clipped by 0 bases and J by 6 bases, with 9 bases between them. This CDR3 is 14 amino acids long. The germline CDR1 and CDR2 sequences are MNHNY and SVGAGI (reference sequence). The CDR3 reads CASSYSFLRNEQFF. In DNA, the CDR3 is TGTGCCAGCAGTTACTCCTTCTTGCGCAATGAGCAGTTCTTC.

The chain employs TRBV28 and TRBJ1-6, with a tentative D call TRBD1 (5 bases). CDR3 length: 18 amino acids. Trimming removed 2 bases from V and 11 bases from J, with 25 bases in between. The germline V gene encodes CDR1 MDHEN and CDR2 SYDVKM. CDR3 protein: CASSLPRGRQGPWTPLHF. The CDR3 bases are TGTGCCAGCAGTTTACCCCGGGGGAGGCAGGGACCCTGGACACCCCTCCACTTT.

This clonotype was seen a handful of times. V gene TRBV27 combines with J gene TRBJ1-2; TRBD1 aligns across 7 bases. The V segment lost 0 bases and the J segment 4 bases; nucleotides outside the gene matches: 17. The CDR3 totals 19 residues. CDR1 is MNHEY and CDR2 is SMNVEV in the germline V gene (reference sequence). CDR3 protein: CASSLSYPQQGLRGYGYTF. In DNA, the CDR3 is TGTGCCAGCAGTTTATCGTATCCCCAACAGGGGTTAAGGGGCTATGGCTACACCTTC.

The chain carries TRBV5-1 and TRBJ2-1; D perhaps matches TRBD1 (5 bases). V lost 0 bases and J lost 14, with 15 bases in between. The length of the CDR3 is 13 residues. Germline CDR1 and CDR2: SGHRS and YFSETQ. The CDR3 loop is CASSLVGQGKEFF. The CDR3 DNA follows: TGCGCCAGCAGCTTGGTCGGTCAGGGTAAAGAGTTCTTC.

The V and J genes are TRBV7-2 and TRBJ1-5; no clear D gene. Germline CDR1 SGHTA, CDR2 FQGNSA. Trimming took off 5 bases at V and 9 bases at J, with 14 bases between the two ends. This CDR3 has 13 amino acids. The CDR3 nucleotides are TGTGCCAGCAGCCAGACACGGGAGAGGCCCCAGCATTTT. It codes for CASSQTRERPQHF.

The V and J genes are TRBV27 and TRBJ2-3; 13 bases are shared with TRBD2. The germline V gene has CDR1 MNHEY and CDR2 SMNVEV (reference sequence). The length of the CDR3 is 16 residues. V lost 6 bases and J lost 14; bases outside the gene matches: 17. The CDR3 loop reads CASSSLAGGGHRDAYF. For the CDR3, the DNA is TGTGCCAGCAGCTCACTAGCGGGAGGGGGGCACAGAGACGCGTATTTT.